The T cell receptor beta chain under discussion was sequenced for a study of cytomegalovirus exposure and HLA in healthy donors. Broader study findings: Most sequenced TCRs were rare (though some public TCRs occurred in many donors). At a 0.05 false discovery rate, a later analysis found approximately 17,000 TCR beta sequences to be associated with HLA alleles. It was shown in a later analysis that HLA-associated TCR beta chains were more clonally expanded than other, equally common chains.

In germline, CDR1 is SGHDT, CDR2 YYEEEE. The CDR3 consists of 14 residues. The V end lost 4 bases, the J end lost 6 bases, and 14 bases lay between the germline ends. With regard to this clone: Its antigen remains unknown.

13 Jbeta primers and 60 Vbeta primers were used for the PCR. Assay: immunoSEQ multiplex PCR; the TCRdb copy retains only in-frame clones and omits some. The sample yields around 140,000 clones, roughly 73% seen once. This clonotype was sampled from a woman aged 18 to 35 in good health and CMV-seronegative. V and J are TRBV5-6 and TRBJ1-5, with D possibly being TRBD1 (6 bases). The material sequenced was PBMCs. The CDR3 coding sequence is TGTGCCAGCAGCAAGAGACAGGTCGTTCAGCCCCAGCATTTT. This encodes CASSKRQVVQPQHF. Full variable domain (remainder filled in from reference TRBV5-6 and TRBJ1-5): DAGVTQSPTHLIKTRGQQVTLRCSPKSGHDTVSWYQQALGQGPQFIFQYYEEEERQRGNFPDRFSGHQFPNYSSELNVNALLLGDSALYLCASSKRQVVQPQHFGDGTRLSIL.